This is a list of T cell receptor beta chains from one sample in a study of human T cells and chemical hapten exposure. MiXCR, run by TCRdb on the RACE reads, gives a single entry per CDR3 protein. The table lists about 84,000 distinct CDR3 sequences, approximately 11% of them singletons. This specimen consisted of whole blood, obtained in connection with sensitization to the hapten diphenylcyclopropenone (DPC). These receptors all come from a woman in her 50s with alopecia areata. Some clones in this sample may be carry-over from other donors' samples. Both conserved end residues are part of each CDR3. The D gene is left open where the match is weak. Expanded clones are given a class, and other clones once, few, many or no size at all.

v_call,clone_size,d_call,j_call,cdr3_nt,cdr3_aa
TRBV23-1,few,-,TRBJ1-4,TGCGCCAGAAGTCGAGGCGTCCATCGCCCCAATGAAAAACTGTTTTTT,CARSRGVHRPNEKLFF
TRBV7-3,few,TRBD2,TRBJ2-1,TGTGCCAGCAGCATCCTAGCGGTCCCCTACAATGAGCAGTTCTTC,CASSILAVPYNEQFF
TRBV7-2,many,-,TRBJ2-2,TGTGCCAGCAGCTTAGAGGGGCGGGCGAACACCGGGGAGCTGTTTTTT,CASSLEGRANTGELFF
TRBV6-2/TRBV6-3,many,-,TRBJ2-7,TGTGCCAGCAGATCCACCAAGCCCTCCTACGAGCAGTACTTC,CASRSTKPSYEQYF
TRBV20-1,-,-,TRBJ2-5,TGCAGTGCTAGCCCTCCACCGGGACGGGGGAAGGAAGAGACCCAGTACTTC,CSASPPPGRGKEETQYF
TRBV29-1,-,-,TRBJ2-7,TGCAGCGTGGGGGACTCCTACGAGCAGTACTTC,CSVGDSYEQYF
TRBV19,many,-,TRBJ2-4,TGTGCCAGTAGTATCAGTGTGGCGGGGATAGCCAAAAATATTCAGTACTTC,CASSISVAGIAKNIQYF
TRBV14,few,-,TRBJ2-5,TGTGCCAGCAGCCACGGGGGACAGACCCAGTACTTC,CASSHGGQTQYF
TRBV29-1,many,-,TRBJ1-1,TGCAGCGTTTTTGAGGAGGTTTACAGTCATAACACTGAAGCTTTCTTT,CSVFEEVYSHNTEAFF
TRBV7-9,few,-,TRBJ2-7,TGTGCCAGCAGCTTAGCGGGAGGTTCCTACGAGCAGTACTTC,CASSLAGGSYEQYF
TRBV6-6,many,TRBD2,TRBJ2-2,TGTGCCAGCTCCTCGGGGCGGGGGGCCACCGGGGAGCTGTTTTTT,CASSSGRGATGELFF
TRBV11-2,few,TRBD1,TRBJ2-7,TGTGCCAGCAGCTCCAGGGGGAAAGGCTCCTACGAGCAGTACTTC,CASSSRGKGSYEQYF
TRBV12-3/TRBV12-4,-,-,TRBJ1-1,TGTGCCAGCAGCCTTTCCGGGACACCGAACACTGAAGCTTTCTTT,CASSLSGTPNTEAFF
TRBV10-1,many,TRBD2,TRBJ2-1,TGCGCCAGCAGTGAACGAGCGGGAGTCGATGAGCAGTTCTTC,CASSERAGVDEQFF
TRBV5-1,many,-,TRBJ1-5,TGCGCCAGCAGCTTGACGGGGGCCGGCAATCAGCCCCAGCATTTT,CASSLTGAGNQPQHF
TRBV20-1,many,-,TRBJ2-7,TGCAGTGCTAGAGGGGACACCGCCTACGAGCAGTACTTC,CSARGDTAYEQYF
TRBV5-1,-,TRBD1,TRBJ2-5,TGCGCCAGCAGCATCTCGACAGGGAAAGAGACCCAGTACTTC,CASSISTGKETQYF
TRBV11-2,many,-,TRBJ2-5,TGTGCCAGCAGCACCGGGCCCGGATGGATAGAGACCCAGTACTTC,CASSTGPGWIETQYF
TRBV12-3/TRBV12-4,few,TRBD2,TRBJ2-3,TGTGCCAGCAGTTTGGCTAGCGGGACCACAGATACGCAGTATTTT,CASSLASGTTDTQYF
TRBV6-5,few,TRBD2,TRBJ2-2,TGTGCCAGCAGTTCCAGGACTAGTTTGGCGGGGGAGCTGTTTTTT,CASSSRTSLAGELFF
TRBV6-5,-,TRBD1,TRBJ1-6,TGTGCCAGCAGTTACGGGACAGAACATTCACCCCTCCACTTT,CASSYGTEHSPLHF
TRBV7-2,-,-,TRBJ2-2,TGTACCAGCAGCTTAATGGCTCTGACCCCCGGCGGGGAGCTGTTTTTT,CTSSLMALTPGGELFF
TRBV7-3,many,-,TRBJ1-5,TGTGCCAGCAGCCCAGGGGTAGGGCAGCCCCAGCATTTT,CASSPGVGQPQHF
TRBV12-3/TRBV12-4,-,TRBD1,TRBJ1-6,TGTGCCAGCAGTCAGGTGACAGGGTCGAATTCACCCCTCCACTTT,CASSQVTGSNSPLHF
TRBV3-2,many,-,TRBJ2-7,TGTGCCAGCAGCCTCGGACCGGGACTAGCGGAGGGGACCTACGAGCAGTACTTC,CASSLGPGLAEGTYEQYF
TRBV4-1,many,-,TRBJ2-3,TGCGCCAGCAGCCAAGTGACCCCCACAGATACGCAGTATTTT,CASSQVTPTDTQYF
TRBV12-3/TRBV12-4,many,TRBD1,TRBJ1-2,TGTGCCAGCACCCGTTCTCAGGGGGCGCTTGGCTACACCTTC,CASTRSQGALGYTF
TRBV5-1,-,-,TRBJ1-1,TGCGCCAGCAGCCCCCGGGCGGAGGGCACTGAAGCTTTCTTT,CASSPRAEGTEAFF
TRBV20-1,many,-,TRBJ2-7,TGCAGTGCGAAGACGGGGAGCGAGCAGTACTTC,CSAKTGSEQYF
TRBV14,few,-,TRBJ2-2,TGTGCCAGCAGCCAGCCCGGGGGAACCGGGGAGCTGTTTTTT,CASSQPGGTGELFF
TRBV12-3/TRBV12-4,-,-,TRBJ1-1,TGTGCCAGCAGGTCTCGGGTGAACACTGAAGCTTTCTTT,CASRSRVNTEAFF
TRBV28,many,-,TRBJ2-3,TGTGCCAGCAGCCCCTCGGGGACAGATACGCAGTATTTT,CASSPSGTDTQYF
TRBV4-3,many,-,TRBJ1-4,TGCGCCAGCAGCCAAGATGCCCCGCAGAGGGGGGAAAAACTGTTTTTT,CASSQDAPQRGEKLFF
TRBV2,-,-,TRBJ1-1,TGTGCCAGCAAAAGACAGATGAACACTGAAGCTTTCTTT,CASKRQMNTEAFF
TRBV7-3,many,TRBD2,TRBJ2-1,TGTGCCAGCAGCTTACTAGCGGGAGGGCCGGGGAATGAGCAGTTCTTC,CASSLLAGGPGNEQFF
TRBV6-2/TRBV6-3,many,TRBD1,TRBJ2-3,TGTGCCAGCAGTTACGGGACAGGCCCGAGGAGCACAGATACGCAGTATTTT,CASSYGTGPRSTDTQYF
TRBV5-1,-,-,TRBJ2-5,TGCGCCAGCAGCTTAGGCCAGTACCAAGAGACCCAGTACTTC,CASSLGQYQETQYF
TRBV12-3/TRBV12-4,few,-,TRBJ2-5,TGTGCCAGCAGTTTACGCAGGAAAGAGACCCAGTACTTC,CASSLRRKETQYF
TRBV3-1,many,-,TRBJ1-1,TGTGCCAGCAGCCACCTAGGGACGGGCGGAGCTTTCTTT,CASSHLGTGGAFF
TRBV30,-,-,TRBJ2-5,TGTGCCTGGAGGTTTTCCGGGGGCCAGGAGACCCAGTACTTC,CAWRFSGGQETQYF
TRBV12-3/TRBV12-4,-,-,TRBJ2-1,TGTGCCAGCAGTTTAGTAAGCGGTTCCTACAATGAGCAGTTCTTC,CASSLVSGSYNEQFF
TRBV11-3,many,TRBD2,TRBJ2-7,TGTGCCAGCAGCCCCGAGGGACTAGCGGGAGGCGAGCAGTACTTC,CASSPEGLAGGEQYF
TRBV7-9,many,TRBD2,TRBJ2-7,TGTGCCAGCAGGATACTAGCGGGTGTTCCCCCTTACGAGCAGTACTTC,CASRILAGVPPYEQYF
TRBV2,many,TRBD1,TRBJ2-3,TGTGCCAGCAGTGGACAGGGGATCGCAGATACGCAGTATTTT,CASSGQGIADTQYF
TRBV29-1,many,-,TRBJ1-1,TGCAGCGTCGGGACGTACAGAAACACTGAAGCTTTCTTT,CSVGTYRNTEAFF
TRBV25-1,many,-,TRBJ1-1,TGTGCCAGCAGTGTAGTGGGGTTAGACACTGAAGCTTTCTTT,CASSVVGLDTEAFF
TRBV10-2,many,-,TRBJ2-7,TGCGCCAGCAGTGAGGTGACGCAGAACGAGCAGTACTTC,CASSEVTQNEQYF
TRBV14,many,-,TRBJ2-1,TGTGCCAGCAGCCAAGCCCGGCGGACAGCCTACAATGAGCAGTTCTTC,CASSQARRTAYNEQFF
TRBV28,many,-,TRBJ2-7,TGTGCCAGCAGTCCGATGGCCCCGGTCGAGCAGTACTTC,CASSPMAPVEQYF
TRBV6-1,many,-,TRBJ2-4,TGTGCCAGCAGTGAACCCCAGAAAAACATTCAGTACTTC,CASSEPQKNIQYF
TRBV21-1,many,-,TRBJ2-7,TGTGCCAGCAGCCTAAAGAGCGGGAGGGCCCCCTACGAGCAGTACTTC,CASSLKSGRAPYEQYF
TRBV6-2/TRBV6-3,-,TRBD2,TRBJ2-7,TGTGCCAGCAGTCCCCGCCGGGTAGCGGGAGACTACGAGCAGTACTTC,CASSPRRVAGDYEQYF
TRBV29-1,-,TRBD1,TRBJ1-2,TGCAGCGTTGGGACAGGGGTCTTAGCTAACTATGGCTACACCTTC,CSVGTGVLANYGYTF
TRBV12-3/TRBV12-4,-,-,TRBJ1-2,TGTGCCAGCAGCCTACAGAATAACTATGGCTACACCTTC,CASSLQNNYGYTF
TRBV9,many,-,TRBJ2-2,TGTGCCAGCAGCCCCCGGGGAGCGAAGTCGAACACCGGGGAGCTGTTTTTT,CASSPRGAKSNTGELFF
TRBV6-2/TRBV6-3,few,-,TRBJ2-2,TGTGCCAGCAGTTACCAGCTGAACACCGGGGAGCTGTTTTTT,CASSYQLNTGELFF
TRBV28,-,-,TRBJ2-7,TGTGCCAGCACCCTAGGCGGCGTCTCCTACGAGCAGTACTTC,CASTLGGVSYEQYF
TRBV6-5,-,TRBD1,TRBJ1-1,TGTGCCAGCAGTCAACGCAGGGGGGGGCCTGAAGCTTTCTTT,CASSQRRGGPEAFF
TRBV20-1,few,-,TRBJ2-7,TGCAGTGCTAGAGATCTCAGTCGGGCAGGCCCCTACGAGCAGTACTTC,CSARDLSRAGPYEQYF
TRBV7-2,many,-,TRBJ2-5,TGTGCCAGCAGCACCAGGGTTAGAGAGACCCAGTACTTC,CASSTRVRETQYF